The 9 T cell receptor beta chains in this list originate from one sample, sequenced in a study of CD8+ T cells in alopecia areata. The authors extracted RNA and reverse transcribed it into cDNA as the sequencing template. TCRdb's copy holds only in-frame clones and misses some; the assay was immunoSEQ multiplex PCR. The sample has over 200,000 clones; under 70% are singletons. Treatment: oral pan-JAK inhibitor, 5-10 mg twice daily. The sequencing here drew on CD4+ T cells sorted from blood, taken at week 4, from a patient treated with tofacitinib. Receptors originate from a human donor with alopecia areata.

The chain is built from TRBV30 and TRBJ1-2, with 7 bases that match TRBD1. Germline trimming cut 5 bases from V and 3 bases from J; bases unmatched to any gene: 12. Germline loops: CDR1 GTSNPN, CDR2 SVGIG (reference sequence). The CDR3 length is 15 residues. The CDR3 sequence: CAWFPKPGQHYGYTF. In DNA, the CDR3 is TGTGCCTGGTTTCCGAAGCCGGGACAGCACTATGGCTACACCTTC.

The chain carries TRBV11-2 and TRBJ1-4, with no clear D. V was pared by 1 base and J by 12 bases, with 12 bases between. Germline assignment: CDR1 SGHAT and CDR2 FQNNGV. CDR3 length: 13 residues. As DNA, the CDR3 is TGTGCCAGCAGCTTAGGTGGACGGACCGAACTGTTTTTT. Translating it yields CASSLGGRTELFF.

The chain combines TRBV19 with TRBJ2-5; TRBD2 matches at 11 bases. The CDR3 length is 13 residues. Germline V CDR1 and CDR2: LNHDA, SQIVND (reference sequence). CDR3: CATSGGFQETQYF. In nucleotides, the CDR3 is TGTGCAACTAGCGGGGGATTCCAAGAGACCCAGTACTTC.

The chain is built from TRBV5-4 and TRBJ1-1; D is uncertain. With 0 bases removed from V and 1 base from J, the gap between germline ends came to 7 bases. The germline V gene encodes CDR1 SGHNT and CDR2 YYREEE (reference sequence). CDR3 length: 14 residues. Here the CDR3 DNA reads TGTGCCAGCAGCTTGGCAGCTGAGAACACTGAAGCTTTCTTT. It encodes CASSLAAENTEAFF.

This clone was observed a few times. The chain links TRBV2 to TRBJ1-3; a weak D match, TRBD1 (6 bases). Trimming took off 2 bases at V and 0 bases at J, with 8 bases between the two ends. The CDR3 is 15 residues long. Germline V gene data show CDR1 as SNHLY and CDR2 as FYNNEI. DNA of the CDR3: TGTGCCAGCAGTGAAAAGGACAGCTCTGGAAACACCATATATTTT. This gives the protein CASSEKDSSGNTIYF.

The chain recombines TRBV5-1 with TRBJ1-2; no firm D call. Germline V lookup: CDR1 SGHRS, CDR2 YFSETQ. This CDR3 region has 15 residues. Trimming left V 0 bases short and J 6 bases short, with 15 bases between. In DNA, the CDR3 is TGCGCCAGCAGCTTGGAAGGAGCCTCGGGAAATGGCTACACCTTC. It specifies CASSLEGASGNGYTF.

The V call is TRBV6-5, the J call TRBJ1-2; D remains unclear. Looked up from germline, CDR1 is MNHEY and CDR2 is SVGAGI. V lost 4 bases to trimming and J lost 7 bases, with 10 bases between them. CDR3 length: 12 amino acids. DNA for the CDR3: TGTGCCAGCAGTTCCGACCGCCCTGGCTACACCTTC. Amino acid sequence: CASSSDRPGYTF.

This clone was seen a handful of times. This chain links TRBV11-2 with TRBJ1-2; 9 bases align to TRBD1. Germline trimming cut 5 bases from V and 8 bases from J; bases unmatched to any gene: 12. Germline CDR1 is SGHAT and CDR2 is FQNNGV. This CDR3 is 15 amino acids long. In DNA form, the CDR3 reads TGTGCCAGCAGCCAAGAGGGGACAGGGAGTTGGGGCTACACCTTC. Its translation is CASSQEGTGSWGYTF.

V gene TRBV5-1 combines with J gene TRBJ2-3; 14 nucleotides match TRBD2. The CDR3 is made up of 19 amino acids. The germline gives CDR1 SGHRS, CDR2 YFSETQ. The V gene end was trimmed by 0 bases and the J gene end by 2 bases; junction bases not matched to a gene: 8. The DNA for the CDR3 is TGCGCCAGCAGCTTGGCCGGCGGGACTAGCGGGGGATACACAGATACGCAGTATTTT. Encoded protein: CASSLAGGTSGGYTDTQYF.